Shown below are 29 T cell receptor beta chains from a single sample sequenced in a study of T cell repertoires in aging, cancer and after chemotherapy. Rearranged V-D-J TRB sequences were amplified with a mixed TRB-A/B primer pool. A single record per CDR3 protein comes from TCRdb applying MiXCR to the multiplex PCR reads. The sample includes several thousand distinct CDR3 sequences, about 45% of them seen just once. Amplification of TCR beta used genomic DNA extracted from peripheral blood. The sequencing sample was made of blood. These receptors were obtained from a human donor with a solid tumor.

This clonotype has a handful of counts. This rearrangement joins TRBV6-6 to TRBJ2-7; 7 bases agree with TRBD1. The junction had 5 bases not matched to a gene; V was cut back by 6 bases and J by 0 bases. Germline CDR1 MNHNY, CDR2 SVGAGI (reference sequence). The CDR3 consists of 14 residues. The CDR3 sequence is CASRPQGSSYEQYF. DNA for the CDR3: TGTGCCAGCAGGCCACAGGGGAGCTCCTACGAGCAGTACTTC.

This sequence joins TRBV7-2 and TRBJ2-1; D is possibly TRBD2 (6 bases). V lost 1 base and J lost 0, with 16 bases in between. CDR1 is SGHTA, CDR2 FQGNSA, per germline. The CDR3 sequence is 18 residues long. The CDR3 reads CASSLGRAVGISYNEQFF. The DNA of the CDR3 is TGTGCCAGCAGCTTAGGGAGGGCAGTCGGGATCTCCTACAATGAGCAGTTCTTC. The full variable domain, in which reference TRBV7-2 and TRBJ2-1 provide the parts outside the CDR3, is GAGVSQSPSNKVTEKGKDVELRCDPISGHTALYWYRQSLGQGLEFLIYFQGNSAPDKSGLPSDRFSAERTGGSVSTLTIQRTQQEDSAVYLCASSLGRAVGISYNEQFFGPGTRLTVL.

The CDR3 coding sequence is TGTGCCAGCAGCTTGACCGGGGGCGCCGACTATGGCTACACCTTC. Protein sequence: CASSLTGGADYGYTF. The gene calls are TRBV7-2 and TRBJ1-2; possible D gene TRBD1, 6 bases. This CDR3 region has 15 residues. Germline V lookup: CDR1 SGHTA, CDR2 FQGNSA. The V end lost 3 bases, the J end lost 3 bases, and 14 bases lay between the germline ends.

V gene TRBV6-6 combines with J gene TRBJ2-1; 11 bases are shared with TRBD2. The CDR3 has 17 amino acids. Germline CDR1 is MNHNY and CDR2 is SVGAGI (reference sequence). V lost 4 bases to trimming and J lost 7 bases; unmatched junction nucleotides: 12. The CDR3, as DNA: TGTGCCAGCAGTTCCGACTTTAGCGGGAGGGCCTCAAATGAGCAGTTCTTC. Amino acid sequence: CASSSDFSGRASNEQFF.

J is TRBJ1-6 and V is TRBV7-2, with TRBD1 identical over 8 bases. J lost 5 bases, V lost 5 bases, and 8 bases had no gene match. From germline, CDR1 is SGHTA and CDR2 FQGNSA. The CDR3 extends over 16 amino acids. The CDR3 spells CASSVTGESNNSPLHF. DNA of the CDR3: TGTGCCAGCAGCGTGACAGGGGAATCCAATAATTCACCCCTCCACTTT.

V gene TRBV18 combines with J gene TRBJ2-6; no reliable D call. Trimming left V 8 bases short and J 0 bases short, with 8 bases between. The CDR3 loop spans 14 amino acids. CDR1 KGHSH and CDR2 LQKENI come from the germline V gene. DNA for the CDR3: TGTGCCAGCGCCGATTTCTCTGGGGCCAACGTCCTGACTTTC. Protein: CASADFSGANVLTF. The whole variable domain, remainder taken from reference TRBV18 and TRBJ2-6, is NAGVMQNPRHLVRRRGQEARLRCSPMKGHSHVYWYRQLPEEGLKFMVYLQKENIIDESGMPKERFSAEFPKEGPSILRIQQVVRGDSAAYFCASADFSGANVLTFGAGSRLTVL.

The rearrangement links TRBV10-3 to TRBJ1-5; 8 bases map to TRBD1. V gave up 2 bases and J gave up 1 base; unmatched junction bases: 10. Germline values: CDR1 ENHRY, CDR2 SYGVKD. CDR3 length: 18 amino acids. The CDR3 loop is CAISEANQGAGSNQPQHF. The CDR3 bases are TGTGCCATCAGTGAGGCCAATCAGGGGGCAGGGAGCAATCAGCCCCAGCATTTT.

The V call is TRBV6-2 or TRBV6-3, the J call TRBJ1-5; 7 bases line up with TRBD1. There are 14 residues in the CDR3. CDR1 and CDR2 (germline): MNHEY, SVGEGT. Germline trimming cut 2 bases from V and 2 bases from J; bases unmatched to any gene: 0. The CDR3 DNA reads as TGTGCCAGCAGTTACACAGGGGGCAATCAGCCCCAGCATTTT. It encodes CASSYTGGNQPQHF.

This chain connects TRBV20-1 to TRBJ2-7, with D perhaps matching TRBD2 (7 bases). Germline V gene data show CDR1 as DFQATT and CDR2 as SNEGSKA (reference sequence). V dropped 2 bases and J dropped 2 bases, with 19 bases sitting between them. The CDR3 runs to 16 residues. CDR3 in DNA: TGCAGTGCTAGACCCACAAGGAGCGGGGACACCTACGAGCAGTACTTC. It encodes CSARPTRSGDTYEQYF.

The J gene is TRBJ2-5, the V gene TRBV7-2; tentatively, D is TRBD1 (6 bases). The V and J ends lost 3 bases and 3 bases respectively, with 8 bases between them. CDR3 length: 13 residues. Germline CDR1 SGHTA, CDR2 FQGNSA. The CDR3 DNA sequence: TGTGCCAGCAGCTTCACAGGGAAAGAGACCCAGTACTTC. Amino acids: CASSFTGKETQYF.

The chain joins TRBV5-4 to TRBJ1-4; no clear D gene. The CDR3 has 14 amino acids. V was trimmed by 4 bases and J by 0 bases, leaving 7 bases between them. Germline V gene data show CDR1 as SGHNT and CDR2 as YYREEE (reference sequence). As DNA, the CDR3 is TGTGCCAGCAGCCTAGAGCCAACTAATGAAAAACTGTTTTTT. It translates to CASSLEPTNEKLFF.

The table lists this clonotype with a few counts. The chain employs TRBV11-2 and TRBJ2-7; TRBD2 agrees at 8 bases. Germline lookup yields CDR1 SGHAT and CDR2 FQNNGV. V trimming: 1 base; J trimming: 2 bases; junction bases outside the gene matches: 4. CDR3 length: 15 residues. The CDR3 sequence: CASSLVGTRTYEQYF. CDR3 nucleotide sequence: TGTGCCAGCAGCTTAGTAGGGACTAGAACCTACGAGCAGTACTTC.

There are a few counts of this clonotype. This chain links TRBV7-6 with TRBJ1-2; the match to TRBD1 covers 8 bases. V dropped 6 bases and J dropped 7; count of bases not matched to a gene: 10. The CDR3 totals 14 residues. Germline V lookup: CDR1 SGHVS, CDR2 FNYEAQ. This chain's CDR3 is CASSSADRGGGYTF. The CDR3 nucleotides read TGTGCCAGCAGTTCTGCCGACAGGGGAGGTGGCTACACCTTC. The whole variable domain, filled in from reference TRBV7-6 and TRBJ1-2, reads GAGVSQSPRYKVTKRGQDVALRCDPISGHVSLYWYRQALGQGPEFLTYFNYEAQQDKSGLPNDRFSAERPEGSISTLTIQRTEQRDSAMYRCASSSADRGGGYTFGSGTRLTVV.

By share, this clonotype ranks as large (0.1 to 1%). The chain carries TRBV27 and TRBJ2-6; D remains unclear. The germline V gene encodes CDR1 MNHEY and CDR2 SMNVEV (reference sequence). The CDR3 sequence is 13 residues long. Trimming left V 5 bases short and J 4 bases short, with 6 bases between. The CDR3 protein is CASSRGGANVLTF. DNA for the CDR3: TGTGCCAGCAGTCGAGGAGGGGCCAACGTCCTGACTTTC.

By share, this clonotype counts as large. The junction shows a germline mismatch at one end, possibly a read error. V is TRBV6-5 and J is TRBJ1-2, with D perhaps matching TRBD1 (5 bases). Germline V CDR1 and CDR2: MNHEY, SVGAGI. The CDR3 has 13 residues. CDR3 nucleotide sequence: TGTGCCAGCAGCCAACGAGGGGACTACGGCTACACCTTC. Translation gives CASSQRGDYGYTF.

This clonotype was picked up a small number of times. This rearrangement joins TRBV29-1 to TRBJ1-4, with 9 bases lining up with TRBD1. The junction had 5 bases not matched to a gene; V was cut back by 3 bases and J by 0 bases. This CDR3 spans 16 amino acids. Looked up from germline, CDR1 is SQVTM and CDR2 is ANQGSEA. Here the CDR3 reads CSVEGQGTATNEKLFF. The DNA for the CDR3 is TGCAGCGTTGAGGGACAGGGAACAGCAACTAATGAAAAACTGTTTTTT.

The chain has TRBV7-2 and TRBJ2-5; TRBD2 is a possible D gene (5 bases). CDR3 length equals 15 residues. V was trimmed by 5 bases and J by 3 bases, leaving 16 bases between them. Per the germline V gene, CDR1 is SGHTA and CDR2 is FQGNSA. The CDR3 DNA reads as TGTGCCAGCAGCCCTAAAAGGAGGTTCGAAGAGACCCAGTACTTC. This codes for CASSPKRRFEETQYF.

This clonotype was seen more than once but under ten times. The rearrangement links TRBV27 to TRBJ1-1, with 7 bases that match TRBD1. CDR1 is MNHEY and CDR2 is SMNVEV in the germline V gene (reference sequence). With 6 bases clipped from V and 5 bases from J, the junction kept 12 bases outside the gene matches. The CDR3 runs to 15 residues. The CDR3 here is CASSPGTDGGTEAFF. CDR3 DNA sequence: TGTGCCAGCAGCCCTGGGACAGACGGGGGGACTGAAGCTTTCTTT.

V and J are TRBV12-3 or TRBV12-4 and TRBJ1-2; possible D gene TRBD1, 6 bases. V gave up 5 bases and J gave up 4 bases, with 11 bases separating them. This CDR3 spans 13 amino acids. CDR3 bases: TGTGCCAGCAGTCGGGACACCTTCTATGGCTACACCTTC. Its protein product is CASSRDTFYGYTF.

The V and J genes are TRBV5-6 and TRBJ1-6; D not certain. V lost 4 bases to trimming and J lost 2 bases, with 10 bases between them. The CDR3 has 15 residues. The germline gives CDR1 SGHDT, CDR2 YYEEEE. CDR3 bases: TGTGCCAGCAGCCTTGGTAGCGCCTATAATTCACCCCTCCACTTT. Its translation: CASSLGSAYNSPLHF.

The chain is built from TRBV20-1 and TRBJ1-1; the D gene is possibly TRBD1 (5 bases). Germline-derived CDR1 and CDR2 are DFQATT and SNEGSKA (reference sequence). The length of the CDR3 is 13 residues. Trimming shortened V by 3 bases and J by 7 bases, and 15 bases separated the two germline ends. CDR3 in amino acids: CSARVGGGIEAFF. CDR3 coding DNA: TGCAGTGCTAGGGTGGGGGGTGGCATTGAAGCTTTCTTT.

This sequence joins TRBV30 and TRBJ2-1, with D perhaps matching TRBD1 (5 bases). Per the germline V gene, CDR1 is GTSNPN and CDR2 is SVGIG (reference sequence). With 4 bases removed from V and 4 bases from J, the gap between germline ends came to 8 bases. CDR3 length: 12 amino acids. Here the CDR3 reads CAWNPGYNEQFF. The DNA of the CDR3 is TGTGCCTGGAACCCAGGGTACAATGAGCAGTTCTTC. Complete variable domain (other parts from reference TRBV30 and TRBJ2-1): SQTIHQWPATLVQPVGSPLSLECTVEGTSNPNLYWYRQAAGRGLQLLFYSVGIGQISSEVPQNLSASRPQDRQFILSSKKLLLSDSGFYLCAWNPGYNEQFFGPGTRLTVL.

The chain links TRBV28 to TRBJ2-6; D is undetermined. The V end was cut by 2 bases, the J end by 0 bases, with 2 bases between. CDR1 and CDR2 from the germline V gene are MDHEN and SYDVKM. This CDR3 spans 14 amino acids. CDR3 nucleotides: TGTGCCAGCAGTTTAAGCTCTGGGGCCAACGTCCTGACTTTC. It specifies CASSLSSGANVLTF.

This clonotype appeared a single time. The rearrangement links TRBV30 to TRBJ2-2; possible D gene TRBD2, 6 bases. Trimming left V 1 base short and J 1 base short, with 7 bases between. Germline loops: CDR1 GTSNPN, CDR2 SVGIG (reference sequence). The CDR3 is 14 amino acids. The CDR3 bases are TGTGCCTGGAGTGCGACTAGGAACACCGGGGAGCTGTTTTTT. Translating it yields CAWSATRNTGELFF.

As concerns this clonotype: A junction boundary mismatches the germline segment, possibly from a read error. CDR3 protein: CASRVTGGTKAFF. The CDR3 DNA follows: TGTGCCAGCAGAGTTACAGGTGGCACTAAAGCTTTCTTT. This sequence joins TRBV12-3 or TRBV12-4 and TRBJ1-1, with D perhaps TRBD1 (5 bases). The CDR3 has 13 amino acids.

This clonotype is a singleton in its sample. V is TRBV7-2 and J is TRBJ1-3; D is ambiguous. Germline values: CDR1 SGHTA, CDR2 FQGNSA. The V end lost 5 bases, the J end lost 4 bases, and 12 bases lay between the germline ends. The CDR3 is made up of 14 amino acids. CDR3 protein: CASSPPPEGNTIYF. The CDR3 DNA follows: TGTGCCAGCAGCCCGCCCCCCGAGGGAAACACCATATATTTT.

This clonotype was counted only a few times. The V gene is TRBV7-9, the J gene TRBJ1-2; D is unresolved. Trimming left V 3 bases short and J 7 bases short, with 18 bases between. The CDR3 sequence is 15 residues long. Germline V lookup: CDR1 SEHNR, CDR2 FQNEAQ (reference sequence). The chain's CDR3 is CASSFSGSRAGGYTF. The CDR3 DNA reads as TGTGCCAGCAGCTTTAGCGGGTCTAGGGCGGGTGGCTACACCTTC.

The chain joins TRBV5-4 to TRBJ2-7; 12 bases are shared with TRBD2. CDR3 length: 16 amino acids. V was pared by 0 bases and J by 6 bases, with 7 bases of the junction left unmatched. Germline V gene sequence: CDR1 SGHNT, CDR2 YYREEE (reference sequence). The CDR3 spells CASSLEQGLAGSEQYF. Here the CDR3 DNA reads TGTGCCAGCAGCTTGGAACAGGGACTAGCGGGCTCCGAGCAGTACTTC.

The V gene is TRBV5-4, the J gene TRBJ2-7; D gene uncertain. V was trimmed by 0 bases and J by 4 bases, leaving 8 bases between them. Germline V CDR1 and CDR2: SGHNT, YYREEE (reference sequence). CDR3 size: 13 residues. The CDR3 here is CASSLDRPYEQYF. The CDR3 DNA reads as TGTGCCAGCAGCTTGGACAGACCATACGAGCAGTACTTC.